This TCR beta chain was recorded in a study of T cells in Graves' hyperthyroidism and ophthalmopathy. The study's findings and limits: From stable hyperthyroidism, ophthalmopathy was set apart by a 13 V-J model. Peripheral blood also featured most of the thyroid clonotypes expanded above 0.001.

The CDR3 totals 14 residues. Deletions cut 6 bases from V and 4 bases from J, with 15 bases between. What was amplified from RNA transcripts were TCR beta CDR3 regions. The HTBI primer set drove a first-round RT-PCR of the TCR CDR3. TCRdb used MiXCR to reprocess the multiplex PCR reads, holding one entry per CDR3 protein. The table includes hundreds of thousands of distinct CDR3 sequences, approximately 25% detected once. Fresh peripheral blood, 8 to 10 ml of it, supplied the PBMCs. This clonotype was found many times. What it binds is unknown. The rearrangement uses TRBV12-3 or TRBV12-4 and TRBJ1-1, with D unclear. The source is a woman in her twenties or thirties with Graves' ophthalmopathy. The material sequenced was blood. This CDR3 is CASRAREGSTEAFF. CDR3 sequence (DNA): TGTGCCAGCAGGGCTCGGGAGGGAAGCACTGAAGCTTTCTTT.